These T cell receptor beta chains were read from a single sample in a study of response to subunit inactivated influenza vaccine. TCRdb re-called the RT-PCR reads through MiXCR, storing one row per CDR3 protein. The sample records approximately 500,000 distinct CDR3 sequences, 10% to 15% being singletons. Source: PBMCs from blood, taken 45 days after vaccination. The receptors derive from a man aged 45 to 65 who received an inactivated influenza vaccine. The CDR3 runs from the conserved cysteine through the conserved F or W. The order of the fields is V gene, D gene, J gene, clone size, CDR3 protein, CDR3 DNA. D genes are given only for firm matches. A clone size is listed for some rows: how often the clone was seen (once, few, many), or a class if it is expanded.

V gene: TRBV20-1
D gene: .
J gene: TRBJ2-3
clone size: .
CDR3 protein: CSAPLPVRADTQYF
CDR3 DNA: TGCAGTGCCCCCCTGCCCGTGCGGGCAGATACGCAGTATTTT

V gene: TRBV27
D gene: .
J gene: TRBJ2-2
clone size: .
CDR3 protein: CASTDRHTGELFF
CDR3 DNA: TGTGCCAGCACGGACAGACACACCGGGGAGCTGTTTTTT

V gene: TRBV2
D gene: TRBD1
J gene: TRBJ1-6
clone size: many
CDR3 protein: CASQTGENSPLHF
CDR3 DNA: TGTGCCAGCCAGACAGGGGAGAATTCACCCCTCCACTTT

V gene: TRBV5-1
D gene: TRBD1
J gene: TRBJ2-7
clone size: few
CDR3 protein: CASKVSGQGSYEQYF
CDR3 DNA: TGCGCCAGCAAAGTGTCGGGACAGGGCTCCTACGAGCAGTACTTC

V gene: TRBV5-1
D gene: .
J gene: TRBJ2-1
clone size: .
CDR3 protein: CASSFRSGAEQFF
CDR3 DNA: TGCGCCAGCAGCTTTCGTTCGGGAGCTGAGCAGTTCTTC

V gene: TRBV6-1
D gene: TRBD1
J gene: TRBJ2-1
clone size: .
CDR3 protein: CASRKRDRGNEQFF
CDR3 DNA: TGTGCCAGCAGGAAACGGGACAGGGGCAATGAGCAGTTCTTC

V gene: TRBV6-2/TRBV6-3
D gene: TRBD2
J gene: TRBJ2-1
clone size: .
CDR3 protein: CASSSAGGRAFNEQFF
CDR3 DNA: TGTGCCAGCAGTTCTGCCGGCGGGAGGGCTTTTAATGAGCAGTTCTTC

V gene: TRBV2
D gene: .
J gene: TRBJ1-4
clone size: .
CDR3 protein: CASAIIATNEKLFF
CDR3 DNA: TGTGCCAGTGCCATTATTGCAACTAATGAAAAACTGTTTTTT

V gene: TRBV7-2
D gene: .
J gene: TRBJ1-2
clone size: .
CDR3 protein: CASSLDKDQGGYTF
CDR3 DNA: TGTGCCAGCAGCTTAGATAAAGATCAGGGTGGCTACACCTTC

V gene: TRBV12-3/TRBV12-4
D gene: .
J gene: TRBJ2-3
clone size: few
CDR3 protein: CASSSYRDYPDTQYF
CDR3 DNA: TGTGCCAGCAGTAGCTACAGGGATTATCCAGATACGCAGTATTTT

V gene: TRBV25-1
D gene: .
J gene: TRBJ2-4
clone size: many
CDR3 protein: CASSEGARYRQYF
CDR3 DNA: TGTGCCAGCAGTGAGGGGGCCCGGTATCGTCAGTACTTC

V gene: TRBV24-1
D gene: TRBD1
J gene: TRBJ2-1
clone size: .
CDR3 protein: CATSDGTGGTYNEQFF
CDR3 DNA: TGTGCCACCAGTGATGGGACAGGGGGGACTTACAATGAGCAGTTCTTC

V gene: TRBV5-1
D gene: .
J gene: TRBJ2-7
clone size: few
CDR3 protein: CASSLGQHRLDYEQYF
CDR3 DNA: TGCGCCAGCAGCTTGGGCCAACATAGACTTGACTACGAGCAGTACTTC

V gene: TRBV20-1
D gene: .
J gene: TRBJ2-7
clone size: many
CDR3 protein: CSAKTESYEQYF
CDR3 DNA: TGCAGTGCTAAGACAGAATCCTACGAGCAGTACTTC

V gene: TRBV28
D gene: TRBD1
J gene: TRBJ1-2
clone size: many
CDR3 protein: CASSLGQGAGGYTF
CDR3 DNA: TGTGCCAGCAGTTTGGGACAGGGTGCTGGTGGCTACACCTTC

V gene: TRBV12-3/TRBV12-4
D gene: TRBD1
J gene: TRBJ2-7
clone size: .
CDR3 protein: CASSSGKPRQGEYEQYF
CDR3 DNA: TGTGCCAGCAGTTCGGGCAAACCGAGACAGGGGGAATACGAGCAGTACTTC

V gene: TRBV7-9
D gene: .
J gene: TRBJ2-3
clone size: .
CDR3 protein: CASSLVGRSVPDTQYF
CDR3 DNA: TGTGCCAGCAGCTTAGTGGGTAGGTCGGTCCCAGATACGCAGTATTTT

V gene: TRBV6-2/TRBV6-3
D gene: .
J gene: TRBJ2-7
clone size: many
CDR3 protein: CASSRTTGTSEQYF
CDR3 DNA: TGTGCCAGCAGCCGCACAACCGGGACATCGGAGCAGTACTTC

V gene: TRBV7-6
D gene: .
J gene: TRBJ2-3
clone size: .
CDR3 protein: CASSLDSGGPSYTQYF
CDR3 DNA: TGTGCCAGCAGCTTAGATTCTGGGGGCCCCTCCTATACGCAGTATTTT

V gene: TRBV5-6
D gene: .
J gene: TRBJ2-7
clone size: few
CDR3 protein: CASKYKRMAPNDYEQYF
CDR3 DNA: TGTGCCAGCAAGTACAAGCGGATGGCCCCCAATGACTACGAGCAGTACTTC

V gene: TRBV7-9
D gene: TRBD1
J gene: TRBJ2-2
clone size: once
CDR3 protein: CASSFPGQGDTGELFF
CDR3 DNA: TGTGCCAGCAGCTTTCCCGGACAGGGTGACACCGGGGAGCTGTTTTTT

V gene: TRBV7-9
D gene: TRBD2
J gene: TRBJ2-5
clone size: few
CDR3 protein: CASSLAGVSETQYF
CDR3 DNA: TGTGCCAGCAGCCTAGCGGGAGTATCTGAGACCCAGTACTTC

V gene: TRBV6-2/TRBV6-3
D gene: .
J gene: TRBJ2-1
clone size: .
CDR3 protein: CASKIPGPGRSLDNEQFF
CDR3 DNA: TGTGCCAGCAAGATACCCGGCCCCGGACGCTCCCTTGACAATGAGCAGTTCTTC

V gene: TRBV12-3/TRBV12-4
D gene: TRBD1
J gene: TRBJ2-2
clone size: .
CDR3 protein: CASSLRGQKNTGELFF
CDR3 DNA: TGTGCCAGCAGTCTAAGGGGGCAGAAGAACACCGGGGAGCTGTTTTTT

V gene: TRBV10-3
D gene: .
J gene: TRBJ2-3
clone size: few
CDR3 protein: CAISDAWGTSTDTQYF
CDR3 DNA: TGTGCCATCAGTGATGCCTGGGGGACTAGCACAGATACGCAGTATTTT

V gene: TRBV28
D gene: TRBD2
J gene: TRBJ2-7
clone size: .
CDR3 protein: CASKTSGGLSYEQYF
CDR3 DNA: TGTGCCAGCAAAACTAGCGGGGGCCTCTCCTACGAGCAGTACTTC

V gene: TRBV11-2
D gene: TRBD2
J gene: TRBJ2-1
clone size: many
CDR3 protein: CASSSLSGRGNEQFF
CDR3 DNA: TGTGCCAGCAGCTCACTTAGCGGGAGGGGAAATGAGCAGTTCTTC

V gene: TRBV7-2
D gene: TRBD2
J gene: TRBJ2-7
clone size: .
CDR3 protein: CASSLHPSGAGVEQYF
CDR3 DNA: TGTGCCAGCAGCCTGCACCCTAGCGGGGCCGGGGTCGAGCAGTACTTC

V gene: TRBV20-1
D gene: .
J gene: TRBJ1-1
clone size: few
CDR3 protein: CSARVVAWDTEAFF
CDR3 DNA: TGCAGTGCTAGAGTCGTAGCCTGGGACACTGAAGCTTTCTTT

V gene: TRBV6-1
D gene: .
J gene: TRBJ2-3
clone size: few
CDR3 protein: CASSERGIKSDTQYF
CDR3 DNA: TGTGCCAGCAGTGAAAGGGGGATCAAATCAGATACGCAGTATTTT

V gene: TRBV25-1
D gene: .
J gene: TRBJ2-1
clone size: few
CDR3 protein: CASSSRDSLNELFF
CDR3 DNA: TGTGCCAGCAGTAGTCGGGACTCGCTCAATGAGCTGTTCTTC

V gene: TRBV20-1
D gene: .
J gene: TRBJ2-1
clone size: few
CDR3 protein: CSARQLYNEQFF
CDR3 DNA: TGCAGTGCTAGACAGCTGTACAATGAGCAGTTCTTC

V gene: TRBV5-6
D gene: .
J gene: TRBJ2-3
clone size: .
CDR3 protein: CASSYPGNTDTQYF
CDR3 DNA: TGTGCCAGCAGCTACCCGGGAAACACAGATACGCAGTATTTT

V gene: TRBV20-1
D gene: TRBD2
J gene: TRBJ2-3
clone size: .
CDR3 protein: CSPKTSGVSDTQYF
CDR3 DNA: TGCAGTCCTAAGACTAGCGGGGTGTCAGATACGCAGTATTTT

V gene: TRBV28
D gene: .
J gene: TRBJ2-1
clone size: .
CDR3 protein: CASSGVPVNEQFF
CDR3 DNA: TGTGCCAGCAGTGGGGTTCCAGTTAATGAGCAGTTCTTC

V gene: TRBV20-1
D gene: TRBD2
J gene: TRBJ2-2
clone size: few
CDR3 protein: CSARDVAGGPKELFF
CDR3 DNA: TGCAGTGCTAGAGATGTAGCGGGGGGGCCGAAGGAGCTGTTTTTT

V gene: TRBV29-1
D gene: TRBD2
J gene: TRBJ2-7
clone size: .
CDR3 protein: CSVEMPTSGQQYF
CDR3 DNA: TGCAGCGTTGAAATGCCGACTAGCGGACAGCAGTACTTC

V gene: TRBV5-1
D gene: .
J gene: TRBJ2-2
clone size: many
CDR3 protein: CASSLALNRDTGELFF
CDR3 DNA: TGCGCCAGCAGCTTGGCCCTAAACCGGGACACCGGGGAGCTGTTTTTT

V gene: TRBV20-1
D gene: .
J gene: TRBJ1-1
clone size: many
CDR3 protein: CSARAGGYTEAFF
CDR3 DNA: TGCAGTGCTAGAGCGGGGGGCTACACTGAAGCTTTCTTT

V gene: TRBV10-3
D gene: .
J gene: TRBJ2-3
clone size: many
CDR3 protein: CAISESSRYRAVKDTQYF
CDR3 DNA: TGTGCCATCAGTGAAAGTTCCAGGTACAGGGCGGTGAAGGATACGCAGTATTTT

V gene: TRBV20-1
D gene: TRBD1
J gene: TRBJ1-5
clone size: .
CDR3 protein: CSAIPGTGGSNQPQHF
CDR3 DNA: TGCAGTGCTATCCCCGGGACAGGGGGGAGCAATCAGCCCCAGCATTTT

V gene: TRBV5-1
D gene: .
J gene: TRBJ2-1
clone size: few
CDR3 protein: CASSDVRYNEQFF
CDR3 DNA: TGCGCCAGCAGTGATGTCCGTTACAATGAGCAGTTCTTC

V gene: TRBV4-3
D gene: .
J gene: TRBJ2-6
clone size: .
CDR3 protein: CASSQDGYAGANVLTF
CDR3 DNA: TGCGCCAGCAGCCAAGATGGGTATGCTGGGGCCAACGTCCTGACTTTC

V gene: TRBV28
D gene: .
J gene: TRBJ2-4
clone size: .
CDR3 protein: CASSLLMGAKNIQYF
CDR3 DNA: TGTGCCAGCAGTTTACTAATGGGGGCCAAAAACATTCAGTACTTC

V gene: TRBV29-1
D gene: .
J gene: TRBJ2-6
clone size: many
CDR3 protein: CSVTNRDQIYSGANVLTF
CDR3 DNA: TGCAGCGTTACAAACCGGGATCAAATATACTCTGGGGCCAACGTCCTGACTTTC

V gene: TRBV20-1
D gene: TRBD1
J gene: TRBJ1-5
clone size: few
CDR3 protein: CSAGQGTQPQHF
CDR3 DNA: TGCAGTGCCGGACAGGGTACGCAGCCCCAGCATTTT

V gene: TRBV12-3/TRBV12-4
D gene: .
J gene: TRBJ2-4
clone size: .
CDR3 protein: CASSTHVWGLQNIQYF
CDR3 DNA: TGTGCCAGCAGTACCCACGTGTGGGGGCTCCAAAACATTCAGTACTTC

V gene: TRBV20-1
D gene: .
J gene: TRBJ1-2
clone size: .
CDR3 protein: CRAAGTETFYGYTF
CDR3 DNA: TGCAGAGCAGCGGGGACGGAGACTTTCTATGGCTACACCTTC

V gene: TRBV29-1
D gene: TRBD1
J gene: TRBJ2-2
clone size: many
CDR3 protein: CSILRQGNTGELFF
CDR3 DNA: TGCAGCATTCTAAGACAGGGAAACACCGGGGAGCTGTTTTTT

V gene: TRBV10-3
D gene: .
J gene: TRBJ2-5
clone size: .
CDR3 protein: CAISAYGGETQYF
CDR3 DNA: TGTGCCATCAGTGCCTACGGGGGAGAGACCCAGTACTTC

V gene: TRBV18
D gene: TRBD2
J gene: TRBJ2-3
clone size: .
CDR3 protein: CASSPGLAGSQDTQYF
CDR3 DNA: TGTGCCAGCTCACCAGGACTAGCGGGCTCCCAGGATACGCAGTATTTT

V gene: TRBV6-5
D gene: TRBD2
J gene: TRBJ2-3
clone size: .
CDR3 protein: CASSYVPPGLASARDTQYF
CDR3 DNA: TGTGCCAGCAGTTACGTTCCACCGGGACTAGCGTCCGCTAGGGATACGCAGTATTTT

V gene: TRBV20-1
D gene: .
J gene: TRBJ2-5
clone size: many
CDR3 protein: CSAVKRETQYF
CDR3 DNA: TGCAGTGCTGTCAAACGGGAGACCCAGTACTTC

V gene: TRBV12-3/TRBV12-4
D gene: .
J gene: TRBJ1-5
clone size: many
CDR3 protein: CASSPPGWNQPQHF
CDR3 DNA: TGTGCCAGCAGTCCCCCAGGATGGAATCAGCCCCAGCATTTT

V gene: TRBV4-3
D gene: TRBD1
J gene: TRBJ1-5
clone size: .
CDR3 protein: CASSPGTGARPQHF
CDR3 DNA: TGCGCCAGCAGCCCCGGGACAGGGGCTCGGCCCCAGCATTTT